The rows below give T cell receptor beta chains drawn from one sample of a study of identical twins. TCRdb reprocessed the 5' RACE reads via MiXCR and lists one record per CDR3 protein. Of a few hundred thousand distinct CDR3 sequences listed, about 8.3% are singletons. This sample was shared with a second study, whose subject was yellow fever vaccine responses in identical twins.

The sequencing input was CD8+ T cells sorted from blood. The source is a woman aged 18-29 years in good health. Each CDR3 is given with its conserved first and last residue. D genes are given only for firm matches. The size of a clone is reported for some rows only, either as once, few or many, or as a class for expanded clones.

j_call v_call d_call clone_size cdr3_aa cdr3_nt
TRBJ2-5 TRBV12-3/TRBV12-4 TRBD2 few CALSLGFKRGVPGETQYF TGTGCCCTCAGTTTGGGTTTTAAGCGGGGAGTCCCCGGAGAGACCCAGTACTTC
TRBJ2-1 TRBV7-9 . few CASSSLQVEQFF TGTGCCAGCAGCTCCTTACAGGTTGAGCAGTTCTTC
TRBJ2-2 TRBV27 . . CASAGELFF TGTGCCAGCGCCGGGGAGCTGTTTTTT
TRBJ2-1 TRBV5-1 . . CASSLGVYNEQFF TGCGCCAGCAGCTTGGGCGTTTACAATGAGCAGTTCTTC
TRBJ2-1 TRBV10-2 . many CASSDLATNEQFF TGCGCCAGCAGTGATCTGGCCACGAATGAGCAGTTCTTC
TRBJ2-2 TRBV4-3 TRBD2 few CASSQFKREAGELFF TGCGCCAGCAGCCAATTTAAGCGGGAGGCCGGGGAGCTGTTTTTT
TRBJ2-5 TRBV7-9 . many CASRRGGGNQYF TGTGCCAGCAGACGAGGCGGAGGGAACCAGTACTTC
TRBJ2-3 TRBV20-1 TRBD2 many CSAPMLGLAESTDTQYF TGCAGTGCCCCGATGCTCGGACTAGCAGAAAGCACAGATACGCAGTATTTT
TRBJ2-1 TRBV29-1 TRBD2 . CSVEGRRGSSYNEQFF TGCAGCGTTGAAGGTCGGCGCGGGAGCTCCTACAATGAGCAGTTCTTC
TRBJ2-5 TRBV9 . many CASSVYRGQETQYF TGTGCCAGCAGCGTCTACCGGGGGCAAGAGACCCAGTACTTC
TRBJ2-7 TRBV7-2 TRBD1 . CASRGQAAYEQYF TGTGCCAGCAGGGGACAGGCTGCCTACGAGCAGTACTTC
TRBJ1-2 TRBV25-1 . many CASMSQGIYGYTF TGTGCCAGCATGTCCCAGGGTATCTATGGCTACACCTTC
TRBJ2-7 TRBV27 . many CASSSGTEKYF TGTGCCAGCAGTTCCGGGACCGAAAAGTACTTC
TRBJ2-7 TRBV7-6 TRBD1 . CASSPRDSDYEQYF TGTGCCAGCAGCCCCCGGGACAGCGACTACGAGCAGTACTTC
TRBJ1-5 TRBV6-1 . few CASSEGTARSQPQHF TGTGCCAGCAGTGAAGGGACAGCCCGGAGTCAGCCCCAGCATTTT
TRBJ2-2 TRBV20-1 TRBD1 few CSATWTGNTGELFF TGCAGTGCCACCTGGACAGGGAACACCGGGGAGCTGTTTTTT
TRBJ2-7 TRBV27 TRBD1 . CASSLDRDRGGEQYF TGTGCCAGCAGTTTAGACCGGGACAGGGGCGGCGAGCAGTACTTC
TRBJ2-1 TRBV4-1 TRBD2 many CASTVTSGSYYEQFF TGCGCCAGCACCGTGACTAGCGGGAGTTATTATGAGCAGTTCTTC
TRBJ1-2 TRBV6-5 TRBD1 few CASSFPGGSYGYTF TGTGCCAGCAGTTTTCCAGGGGGCAGCTATGGCTACACCTTC
TRBJ2-2 TRBV9 TRBD1 . CASSAAGTEVLSPNTGELFF TGTGCCAGCAGCGCAGCCGGGACAGAAGTACTATCCCCGAACACCGGGGAGCTGTTTTTT
TRBJ2-5 TRBV15 TRBD2 many CATSREVAGGYETQYF TGTGCCACCAGCAGAGAGGTAGCGGGAGGGTACGAGACCCAGTACTTC
TRBJ2-2 TRBV27 . . CASSLVGGNTGELFF TGTGCCAGCAGTTTAGTGGGGGGAAACACCGGGGAGCTGTTTTTT
TRBJ1-4 TRBV5-1 . . CASSLADTPTNEKLFF TGCGCCAGCAGCTTGGCGGACACCCCAACTAATGAAAAACTGTTTTTT
TRBJ2-7 TRBV7-9 TRBD2 few CASSVGTSGNYEQYF TGTGCCAGCAGCGTCGGGACTAGCGGAAACTACGAGCAGTACTTC
TRBJ2-1 TRBV6-2/TRBV6-3 . . CASSFLQVGGYNEQFF TGTGCCAGCAGTTTCCTACAGGTCGGTGGCTACAATGAGCAGTTCTTC
TRBJ2-7 TRBV4-3 . many CASSLNPGVYEQYF TGCGCCAGCAGCCTGAACCCGGGGGTATACGAGCAGTACTTC
TRBJ2-1 TRBV5-6 . few CASSFIADFNEQFF TGTGCCAGCAGCTTTATAGCGGACTTCAATGAGCAGTTCTTC
TRBJ2-2 TRBV15 TRBD2 many CATSGETSWAGELFF TGTGCCACCAGCGGGGAGACTAGCTGGGCCGGGGAGCTGTTTTTT